This T cell receptor (beta chain) derives from a study of T cells after yellow fever vaccination (dated by TCRdb to the late 2010s). As for the study more broadly: Libraries from fractions with low cell numbers were prepared with the SMART-Seq v4 Ultra Low Input RNA kit. Blood samples were taken at several timepoints before and after primary and secondary immunization, and bulk PBMC replicates and cell subsets were isolated. To track T-cell clones before and after primary and booster YFV17D yellow fever vaccination, bulk TCR alpha and beta repertoires were sequenced longitudinally. Two healthy male donors made up the cohort, one aged 18 to 29 years and the other aged 30 to 40 years.

The label giving this sample's treatment or condition can be read as: live attenuated yellow fever vaccine strain. At every blood-draw timepoint, two biological replicates of bulk PBMCs were collected. PBMCs were isolated from peripheral blood using a standard Ficoll-Paque protocol. TriZol was used to extract RNA from bulk PBMCs, from CD4 and CD8 fractions, and from dextramer-positive and dextramer-negative fractions. Germline trimming amounts to 0 bases on V and 2 bases on J, with 2 as the count of junction bases outside the gene matches. From a lookup of the germline V gene, CDR1 and CDR2 are LGHNA and YNFKEQ. The CDR3 holds 17 amino acids from the cysteine to the phenylalanine. Only CDR3 DNA remains: 51 bases, in frame from the first base. Beyond this particular receptor, the publication reports: Compared with the primary T-cell response, the secondary T-cell response was faster but weaker, reaching its peak on day 5 rather than on day 15. Most clones expanded after primary vaccination (around 96% of CD4 and 88% of CD8) were re-detected after the booster, suggesting that broad memory maintenance occurred. Because abundant contaminating clonotypes from the bulk population could be contained in FACS-sorted repertoires, computational filtering was required. A small share of clonotypes was detected in both CD4 and CD8 compartments, with the overlap likely arising from convergent recombination. Only a couple of donors were included in the study, so the extent to which the findings can be generalized is limited.

TCR cDNA was made using 5'RACE template switching, a step that added a universal primer site and unique molecular identifiers. Priming for cDNA synthesis came from both the TCR alpha and TCR beta constant segments. Libraries were amplified in two PCR steps, with sample barcodes and sequencing adapters added in the second step. Sequencing of libraries was done on Illumina HiSeq 2500 (2x100 bp) or NovaSeq (2x150 bp). In the paper's pipeline: Reads were demultiplexed and collapsed into UMI consensus sequences with MIGEC, and V(D)J alignment was performed with MiXCR. Vaccine-responding clonotypes were defined with edgeR using replicate PBMC samples, requiring FDR below 0.01 and a log2 fold change above 5 up to day 15. Each bulk clonotype was labeled CD4 or CD8 based on which sequenced repertoire, CD4 or CD8, contained the clonotype at higher abundance. TCRdb took the public reads, trimmed them with fastp at Q25, ran MiXCR for clone calling and kept in-frame beta chains. Entries are consolidated by CDR3 protein sequence, retaining the most common genes and DNA. These V and J calls derive from TCRdb rather than the authors' analysis. In all, the sample holds about 300,000 distinct CDR3 sequences, and around 7.3% of those were seen once. 15% to 20% of the sample rests with the top ten.

This clonotype has just a few counts. What antigen it recognizes has not been identified. Base qualities are not at hand, and no much larger clone is one base apart. The sample was PBMCs, taken more than 35 days after the first yellow fever vaccination. The origin of this receptor is a man between 18 and 35 years old who received the YFV17D yellow fever vaccine. Recombination joined TRBV4-2 with TRBJ2-3; TRBD2 aligns with 13 central bases. The encoded CDR3 is CASSQEGLAGVTDTQYF. The DNA reads TGTGCCAGCAGCCAAGAAGGACTAGCGGGGGTCACAGATACGCAGTATTTT.